This TCR beta chain stems from a study of shared clonotypes between healthy human individuals. Cells designated naive CD8 were CD45RO-negative and were positively selected for CCR7, with terminally differentiated effector memory CD45RA+ cells excluded. The CDR3 has 15 residues. Trimming left V 4 bases short and J 4 bases short, with 17 bases between. Germline loops: CDR1 SGHKS, CDR2 YYEKEE (reference sequence). Clones were sequenced by immunoSEQ multiplex PCR, and TCRdb holds only the in-frame ones, with some missing. The sample gives fewer than 850,000 clones, about 97% of which show up once; less than 0.25% is in the top ten.

Specimen: naive CD8+ T cells sorted from blood. The sequence was obtained from a young man in good health. The chain recombines TRBV5-5 with TRBJ1-2, with D perhaps TRBD1 (6 bases). CDR3 residues: CASSPLPGGSYGYTF. The CDR3 DNA is TGTGCCAGCAGCCCGTTGCCCGGGGGCAGCTATGGCTACACCTTC.